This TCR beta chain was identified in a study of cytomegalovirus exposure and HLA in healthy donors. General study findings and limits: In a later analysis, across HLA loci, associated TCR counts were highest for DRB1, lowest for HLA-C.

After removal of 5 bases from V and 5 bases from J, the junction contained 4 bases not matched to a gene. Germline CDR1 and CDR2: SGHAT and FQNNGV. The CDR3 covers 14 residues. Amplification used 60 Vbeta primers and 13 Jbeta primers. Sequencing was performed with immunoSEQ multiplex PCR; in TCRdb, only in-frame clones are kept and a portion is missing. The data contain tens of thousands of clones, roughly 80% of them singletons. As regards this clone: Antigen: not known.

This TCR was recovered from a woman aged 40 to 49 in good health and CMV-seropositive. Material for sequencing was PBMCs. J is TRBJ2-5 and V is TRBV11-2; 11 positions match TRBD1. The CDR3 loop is CASSGQGAVETQYF. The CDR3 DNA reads TGTGCCAGCAGCGGACAGGGGGCGGTGGAGACCCAGTACTTC.